This T cell receptor (beta chain) is drawn from a study of cytomegalovirus exposure and HLA in healthy donors. In the case of this clone: As yet, its antigen is unknown.

PCR was performed using 60 Vbeta and 13 Jbeta primers. Some clones are missing from TCRdb's copy, which holds only in-frame ones; the method was immunoSEQ multiplex PCR. The sample includes 210,000 or so clones, over 75% seen only once; the top ten take approximately 0.49%. Trimming removed 6 bases at V and 1 base at J, with 16 bases between. Germline V gene sequence: CDR1 SGHVS, CDR2 FQNEAQ. The length of the CDR3 is 15 residues. Study-level findings and limits: It was only CMV serostatus that was available as immune exposure information. Reportedly, TCR beta sequences accurately predicted HLA-A and HLA-B alleles in most subjects. Later on, an analysis found that several of the most significant clusters appeared to be linked to common viral pathogens, which included parvovirus B19. Productive rates of about 90% or about 30% were seen for most TCR beta V segments in an earlier analysis.

The source is a boy between 5 and 17 years old in good health and CMV-seronegative. The chain uses TRBV7-8 and TRBJ2-7; D may be TRBD1 (5 bases). Sequencing input: PBMCs. In DNA, the CDR3 is TGTGCCAGCAGTGGGGCGGATAACCCATCCTACGAGCAGTACTTC. Encoded protein: CASSGADNPSYEQYF.